A selection of T cell receptor beta chains follows, all from one sample in a study. MiXCR was run by TCRdb on the 5' RACE reads, yielding one entry per CDR3 protein. The data show roughly 46,000 distinct CDR3 sequences, roughly 28% seen once. Specimen: naive CD4+ T cells sorted from blood. These receptors were taken from a female donor with breast cancer. Both conserved end residues are part of each CDR3. Fields, in order: clone size, V gene, D gene, J gene, CDR3 protein, CDR3 DNA. A D gene is named only where the DNA matches it firmly. Clone size is stated in some rows and not others, as once, few, many or a class when expanded.

many	TRBV4-2	TRBD2	TRBJ2-1	CASSLEPSGTYNEQFF	TGTGCCAGCAGCCTAGAACCTAGCGGGACCTACAATGAGCAGTTCTTC
.	TRBV5-1	TRBD2	TRBJ2-1	CASSRGDEQFF	TGCGCCAGCAGCCGGGGGGATGAGCAGTTCTTC
few	TRBV6-4	TRBD2	TRBJ2-1	CASSTAGESNEQFF	TGTGCCAGCAGTACAGCGGGAGAATCCAATGAGCAGTTCTTC
few	TRBV20-1	.	TRBJ2-7	CGATHYEQYF	TGCGGTGCTACACACTACGAGCAGTACTTC
once	TRBV20-1	TRBD1	TRBJ1-4	CSAWDRLNEKLFF	TGCAGTGCATGGGACAGGCTAAATGAAAAACTGTTTTTT
once	TRBV6-5	.	TRBJ1-3	CASSFPDSGFIGNTIYF	TGTGCCAGCAGTTTCCCGGACAGCGGGTTCATTGGAAACACCATATATTTT
.	TRBV20-1	.	TRBJ2-7	CSARVDSYEQYF	TGCAGTGCTAGAGTGGACAGTTACGAGCAGTACTTC
few	TRBV14	.	TRBJ1-2	CASSKSLARGYTF	TGTGCCAGCAGCAAATCCCTGGCGCGGGGCTACACCTTC
few	TRBV15	.	TRBJ2-5	CATSSRRGGMGETQYF	TGTGCCACCAGCTCCAGAAGGGGGGGCATGGGAGAGACCCAGTACTTC
few	TRBV6-2/TRBV6-3	.	TRBJ2-2	CASSFYPGGELFF	TGTGCCAGCAGTTTCTACCCGGGCGGGGAGCTGTTTTTT
.	TRBV4-2	TRBD1	TRBJ1-1	CASSQDGQGAGTEASF	TGTGCCAGCAGCCAAGATGGACAGGGGGCTGGCACTGAAGCTTCCTTT
once	TRBV12-3/TRBV12-4	.	TRBJ2-2	CASRPRDKTGELFF	TGTGCCAGCAGGCCTCGGGACAAAACCGGGGAGCTGTTTTTT
few	TRBV12-3/TRBV12-4	TRBD1	TRBJ2-2	CASRWTGASTGELFF	TGTGCCAGCAGGTGGACAGGGGCCTCCACCGGGGAGCTGTTTTTT